These 4 T cell receptor beta chains originate from one sample sequenced in a study of cytomegalovirus exposure and HLA in healthy donors. Vbeta (60) and Jbeta (13) primers were used in the PCR. Repertoires were generated with immunoSEQ multiplex PCR, while TCRdb's copy carries only in-frame clones and drops some. The table has 120,000 or so clones, more than 60% seen once; the top ten hold around 4%. Sequencing input: PBMCs. Receptor source: a woman in her 40s in good health and CMV-seronegative.

The V call is TRBV7-9, the J call TRBJ1-2; 9 positions agree with TRBD1. Germline V gene lookup returns CDR1 SEHNR and CDR2 FQNEAQ (reference sequence). This CDR3 comprises 17 residues. V gave up 5 bases and J gave up 3 bases; unmatched junction bases: 13. This CDR3 is CASSLGTGTGLHYGYTF. The CDR3 DNA reads as TGTGCCAGCAGCCTGGGGACAGGGACTGGATTACACTATGGCTACACCTTC.

The rearrangement uses TRBV7-2 and TRBJ2-7; D is ambiguous. Looked up from germline, CDR1 is SGHTA and CDR2 is FQGNSA. The ends were cut back, 5 bases at V and 0 bases at J, with 11 bases in the middle. The CDR3 is 14 amino acids. The DNA of the CDR3 is TGTGCCAGCAGCACTACCGGTAGCTCCTACGAGCAGTACTTC. This sequence encodes CASSTTGSSYEQYF.

The rearrangement joins TRBV4-1 to TRBJ1-5, with D perhaps matching TRBD1 (6 bases). Per germline, CDR1 MGHRA and CDR2 YSYEKL. With 1 base removed from V and 7 bases from J, the gap between germline ends came to 17 bases. The CDR3 is made up of 16 amino acids. Here the CDR3 DNA reads TGCGCCAGCAGCCAAGTCGGAAAGGGGGTACGGCAGCCCCAGCATTTT. Translation gives CASSQVGKGVRQPQHF.

The rearrangement links TRBV21-1 to TRBJ1-2; the table's D call of TRBD1 was not tested on the DNA. TRBV21-1 is a pseudogene locus. The CDR3 runs to 15 residues. CDR3 sequence reads: CASSKGQGRDYGYTF. The CDR3 coding sequence is TGTGCCAGCAGCAAAGGGCAGGGCCGGGACTATGGCTACACCTTC.